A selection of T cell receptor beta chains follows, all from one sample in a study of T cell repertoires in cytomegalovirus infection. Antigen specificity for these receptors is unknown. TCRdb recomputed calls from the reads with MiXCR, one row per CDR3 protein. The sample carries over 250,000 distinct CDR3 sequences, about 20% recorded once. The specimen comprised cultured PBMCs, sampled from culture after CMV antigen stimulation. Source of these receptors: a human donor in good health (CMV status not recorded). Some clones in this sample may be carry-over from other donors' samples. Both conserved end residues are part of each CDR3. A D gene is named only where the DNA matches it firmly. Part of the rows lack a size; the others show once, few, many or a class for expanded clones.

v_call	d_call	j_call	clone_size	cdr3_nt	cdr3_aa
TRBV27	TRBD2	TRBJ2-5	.	TGTGCCAGCAGTTTATTGCTAGCGGGAGGGGTGGAGACCCAGTACTTC	CASSLLLAGGVETQYF
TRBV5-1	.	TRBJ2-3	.	TGCGCCATCCGAGATGGAGATACGCAGTATTTT	CAIRDGDTQYF
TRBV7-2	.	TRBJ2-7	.	TGTGCCAGCAGCTTAGAGTCGCGGGGTCTCTACGAGCAGTACTTC	CASSLESRGLYEQYF
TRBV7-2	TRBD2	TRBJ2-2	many	TGTGCCAGCAGCTCTAGCGGGAGGATCACCGGGGAGCTGTTTTTT	CASSSSGRITGELFF
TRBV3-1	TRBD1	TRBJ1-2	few	TGTGCCAGCAGCCAAGCGGGACAGGGGAATGGCTACACCTTC	CASSQAGQGNGYTF
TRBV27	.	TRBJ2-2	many	TGTGCCAGCACCTCCCAGACGGTCACCGGGGAGCTGTTTTTT	CASTSQTVTGELFF
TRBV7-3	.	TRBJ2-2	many	TGTGCCAGCAGCTTAAGTAGGAACACCGGGGAGCTGTTTTTT	CASSLSRNTGELFF
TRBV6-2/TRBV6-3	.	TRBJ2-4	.	TGTGCCAGCACCCCGGGGGACATTCGGTTGGGACAAAACATTCAGTACTTC	CASTPGDIRLGQNIQYF
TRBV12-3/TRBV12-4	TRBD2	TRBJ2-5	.	TGTGCCAGCAGTTTTGCTAGCGGTCTACCACAAGAGACCCAGTACTTC	CASSFASGLPQETQYF
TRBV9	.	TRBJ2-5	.	TGTGCCAGCAGCCCCCACGCGGGACAGACCCAAGAGACCCAGTACTTC	CASSPHAGQTQETQYF
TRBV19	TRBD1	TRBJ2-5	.	TGTGCCAGTAGTTCGGACAGGGTAATTCAAGAGACCCAGTACTTC	CASSSDRVIQETQYF
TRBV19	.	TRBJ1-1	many	TGTGCCACCTCGGCCTTTGGGGACACTGAAGCTTTCTTT	CATSAFGDTEAFF
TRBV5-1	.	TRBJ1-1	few	TGCGCCAGCAGCACGGGGTACACTGAAGCTTTCTTT	CASSTGYTEAFF
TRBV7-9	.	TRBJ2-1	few	TGTGCCAGCAGCTTGCACGAGGGGCTCAATGAGCAGTTCTTC	CASSLHEGLNEQFF
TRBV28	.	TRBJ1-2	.	TGTGCCAGCAGCCGGGGACATCCAACCTATGGCTACACCTTC	CASSRGHPTYGYTF
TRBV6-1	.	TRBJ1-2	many	TGTGCCAGGGGAGGGTGGCCGTCTAACTATGGCTACACCTTC	CARGGWPSNYGYTF
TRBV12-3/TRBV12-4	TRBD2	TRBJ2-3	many	TGTGCCAGCAGTCCCACGGGGGGGGGGGCCACAGATACGCAGTATTTT	CASSPTGGGATDTQYF
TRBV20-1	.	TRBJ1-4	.	TGCAGTGCTATCGAGACAGATGAAAAACTGTTTTTT	CSAIETDEKLFF
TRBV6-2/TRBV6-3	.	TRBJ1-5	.	TGTGCCAGCAGAAATGGGGGGCGGAATCAGCCCCAGCATTTT	CASRNGGRNQPQHF
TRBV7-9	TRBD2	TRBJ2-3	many	TGTGCCAGCAGCGCGGGACTAGCGAGCACAGATACGCAGTATTTT	CASSAGLASTDTQYF
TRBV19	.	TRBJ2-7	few	TGTGCCAGTAGTCTACAGTCGGGAGAGCAGTACTTC	CASSLQSGEQYF
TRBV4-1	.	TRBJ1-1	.	TGCGCCAGCAGCCAAGGAACGGGTGAAGCTTTCTTT	CASSQGTGEAFF
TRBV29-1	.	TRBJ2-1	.	TGCAGCGTTCAAAAAGGCTCCTACAATGAGCAGTTCTTC	CSVQKGSYNEQFF
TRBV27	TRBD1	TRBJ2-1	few	TGTGCCAGCAGCCGACCCGGGACAGGGAACAATGAGCAGTTCTTC	CASSRPGTGNNEQFF
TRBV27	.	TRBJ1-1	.	TGTGCCAGCAGCGGGCATTCGAACACTGAAGCTTTCTTT	CASSGHSNTEAFF
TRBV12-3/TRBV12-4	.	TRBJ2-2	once	TGTGCCAGCAGTTTCCAAACAGGGAGCACCGGGGAGCTGTTTTTT	CASSFQTGSTGELFF
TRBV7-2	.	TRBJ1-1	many	TGTGCCAGCAGCTTATCTCAGGGTTGGAACACTGAAGCTTTCTTT	CASSLSQGWNTEAFF
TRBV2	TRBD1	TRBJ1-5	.	TGTGCCAGCAGTGAACGGGGCGACAGGGGAAATCAGCCCCAGCATTTT	CASSERGDRGNQPQHF
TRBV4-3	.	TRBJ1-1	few	TGCGCCAGCAGCCAAGTATTCAGGGCTAACACTGAAGCTTTCTTT	CASSQVFRANTEAFF
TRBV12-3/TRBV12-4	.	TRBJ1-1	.	TGTGCCAGCAGTTTAGCGGCAGTGGGCACTGAAGCTTTCTTT	CASSLAAVGTEAFF
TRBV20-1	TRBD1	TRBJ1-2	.	TGCAGTGCTAGTTCAGGACAGGGGTGGTTAGGCTACACCTTC	CSASSGQGWLGYTF
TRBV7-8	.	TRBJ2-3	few	TGTGCCAGCAGCTCCCCGATGGTTGGTACAGATACGCAGTATTTT	CASSSPMVGTDTQYF
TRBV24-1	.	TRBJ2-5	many	TGTGCCACCAGCGCAGCTCCAAATCAAGAGACCCAGTACTTC	CATSAAPNQETQYF
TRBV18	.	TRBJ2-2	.	TGTGCCAGCTCGCCGGGACTTTTACTCATCACCGGGGAGCTGTTTTTT	CASSPGLLLITGELFF
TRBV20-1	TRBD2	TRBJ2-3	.	TGCAGTGCTAGGGTACTAGCGGCTTCTAGCACAGATACGCAGTATTTT	CSARVLAASSTDTQYF
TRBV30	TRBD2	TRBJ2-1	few	TGTGCCTGGAGTTCCAGCGGGGGTTACAATGAGCAGTTCTTC	CAWSSSGGYNEQFF
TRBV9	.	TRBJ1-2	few	TGTGCCAGCAGTGGGACTGGTCCTGGCTACACCTTC	CASSGTGPGYTF
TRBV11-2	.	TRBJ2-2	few	TGTGCCAGCAGCTTAGAGGTTCGCCGTAGGGGGCTGTTTTTT	CASSLEVRRRGLFF
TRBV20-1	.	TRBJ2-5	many	TGCAGTGCTAGAGGAGGGCACAGCGAGACCCAGTACTTC	CSARGGHSETQYF
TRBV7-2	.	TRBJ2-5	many	TGTGCCAGCAGCTTAGGGGTTCTCGAGACCCAGTACTTC	CASSLGVLETQYF
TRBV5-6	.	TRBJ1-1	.	TGTGCCAGTTCAAGGGAGACTGAAGCTTTCTTT	CASSRETEAFF
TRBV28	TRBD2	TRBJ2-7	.	TGTGCCAGCATCACTTCGGGGGGGCCCTACGAGCAGTACTTC	CASITSGGPYEQYF
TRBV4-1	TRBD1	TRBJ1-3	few	TGCGCCAGCAGCCCCGGACGTTTACAGGGGGCTTTTGGAAACACCATATATTTT	CASSPGRLQGAFGNTIYF
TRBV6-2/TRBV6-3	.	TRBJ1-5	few	TGTGCCAGCAGTTCCAACGTTGGGGTCCAGCATTTT	CASSSNVGVQHF
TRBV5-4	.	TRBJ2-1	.	TGTGCCAGCAGCTCGAGTACCGCCTACAATGAGCAGTTCTTC	CASSSSTAYNEQFF
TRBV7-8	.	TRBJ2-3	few	TGTGCCAGCAGCCAAACACGGAGCACAGATACGCAGTATTTT	CASSQTRSTDTQYF
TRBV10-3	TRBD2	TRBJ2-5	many	TGTGCCATCAGTGACTTACTAGCGGGGGCCCAGCAAGAGACCCAGTACTTC	CAISDLLAGAQQETQYF
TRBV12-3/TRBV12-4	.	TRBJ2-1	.	TGTGCCAGCAGTTCCGCAGAAGAGAAATTTTTGGGCGAGCAGTTCTTC	CASSSAEEKFLGEQFF
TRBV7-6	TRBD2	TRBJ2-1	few	TGTGCCAGCACCCCTCGGGGTCTAGCGGAAGACAATGAGCAGTTCTTC	CASTPRGLAEDNEQFF